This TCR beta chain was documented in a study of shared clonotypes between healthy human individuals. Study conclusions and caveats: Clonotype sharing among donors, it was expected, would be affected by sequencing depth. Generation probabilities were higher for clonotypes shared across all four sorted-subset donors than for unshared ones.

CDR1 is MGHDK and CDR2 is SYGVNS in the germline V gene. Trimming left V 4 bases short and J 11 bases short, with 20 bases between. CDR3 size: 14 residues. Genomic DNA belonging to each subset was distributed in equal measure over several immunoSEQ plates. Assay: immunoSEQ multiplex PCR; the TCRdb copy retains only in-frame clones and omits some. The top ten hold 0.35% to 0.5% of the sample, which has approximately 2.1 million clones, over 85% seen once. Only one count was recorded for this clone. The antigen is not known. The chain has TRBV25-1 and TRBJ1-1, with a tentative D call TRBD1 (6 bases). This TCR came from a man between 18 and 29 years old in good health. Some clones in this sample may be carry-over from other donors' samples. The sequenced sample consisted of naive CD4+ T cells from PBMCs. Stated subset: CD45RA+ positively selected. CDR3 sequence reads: CASSGTQGRLSAFF. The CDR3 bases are TGTGCCAGCAGTGGAACGCAGGGGAGGCTGTCCGCTTTCTTT.